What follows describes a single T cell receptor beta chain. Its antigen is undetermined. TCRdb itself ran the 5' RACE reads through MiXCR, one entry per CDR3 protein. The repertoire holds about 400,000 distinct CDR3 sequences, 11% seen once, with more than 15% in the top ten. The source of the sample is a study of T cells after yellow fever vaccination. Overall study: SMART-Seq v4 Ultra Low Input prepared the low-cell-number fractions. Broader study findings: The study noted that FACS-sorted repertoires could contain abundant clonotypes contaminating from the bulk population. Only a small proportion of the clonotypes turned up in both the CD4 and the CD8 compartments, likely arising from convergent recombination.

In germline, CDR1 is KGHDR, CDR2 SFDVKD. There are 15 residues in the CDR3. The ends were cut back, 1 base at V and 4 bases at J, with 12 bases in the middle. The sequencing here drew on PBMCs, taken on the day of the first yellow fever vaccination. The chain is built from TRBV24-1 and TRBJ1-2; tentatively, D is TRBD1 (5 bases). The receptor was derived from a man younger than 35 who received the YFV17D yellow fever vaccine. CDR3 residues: CATSDFSGWIYGYTF. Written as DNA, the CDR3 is TGTGCCACCAGTGATTTCTCAGGGTGGATCTATGGCTACACCTTC.